This T cell receptor (beta chain) was identified during a study of cytomegalovirus exposure and HLA in healthy donors. It was with 60 Vbeta and 13 Jbeta primers that the PCR ran. Produced via immunoSEQ multiplex PCR; TCRdb's table is partial and in-frame only. The sample has more than 85,000 clones, roughly four fifths seen once. This CDR3 is built from 13 residues. Germline loops: CDR1 ENHRY, CDR2 SYGVKD. The germline V and J ends were trimmed by 0 bases and 3 bases, with 6 bases remaining between them. The clonotype was recovered from a male donor in good health and CMV-seropositive. The V and J genes are TRBV10-3 and TRBJ2-7; weak D call: TRBD1 (6 bases). Sequenced material: PBMCs. The CDR3 DNA follows: TGTGCCATCAGTGAGTCGACAGGCTACGAGCAGTACTTC. Its translation is CAISESTGYEQYF.